This entry is about one T cell receptor (beta chain). Its antigen remains unknown. Measured with immunoSEQ multiplex PCR; TCRdb has only the in-frame clones, and not every one. The sample contains about 2.4 million clones, approximately 93% of which appear only once. The V gene lost 3 bases and the J gene lost 11 bases, with 23 bases spanning the gap. Germline lookup yields CDR1 MDHEN and CDR2 SYDVKM. This CDR3 region has 15 residues. This record comes from a study of shared clonotypes between healthy human individuals. Among the donors, all were Caucasian adults who lived in Nashville, Tennessee. Study observations and caveats: Represented genetic and exposure-history diversity was restricted by having few donors. Blood was the sole source, and tissue repertoires probably differ.

The sample was naive CD4+ T cells from PBMCs. As for subset: CD45RA+ positively selected. The sequence derives from a man aged 18 to 35 in good health. Some clones in this sample may be carry-over from other donors' samples. The rearrangement links TRBV28 to TRBJ2-7; TRBD2 is a possible D gene (6 bases). Here the CDR3 reads CASSLPPGSGGKEYF. CDR3 coding DNA: TGTGCCAGCAGTTTGCCCCCGGGATCCGGAGGGAAAGAGTACTTC.